This TCR beta chain was retrieved from a study of PD-L1 blockade in urothelial cancer. Study overall: Patients' prior chemotherapy regimens numbered 0 to 3. Blood was tested 3 weeks (second dose) and 6 weeks into treatment. Per blood sample, T cells had a median of around 140,000.

In germline, CDR1 is SGHDT, CDR2 YYEEEE. The J segment lost 0 bases and the V segment lost 2 bases, leaving 2 bases of the junction unmatched. This CDR3 region has 15 residues. TCRdb keeps only in-frame clones here, not all; method: immunoSEQ multiplex PCR. The sample shows 95,000 to 130,000 clones, 85% to 90% of them seen only once. Time point in this sample: peripheral blood 6 weeks after treatment start. The genes are TRBV5-6 and TRBJ1-5; 7 bases match TRBD1. Source: PBMCs, taken around atezolizumab (anti-PD-L1) treatment. This receptor was taken from a man aged 55 to 70 with urothelial cancer. The CDR3 protein is CASSFYRGSNQPQHF. Here the CDR3 DNA reads TGTGCCAGCAGCTTCTACAGGGGTAGCAATCAGCCCCAGCATTTT.